This section outlines one T cell receptor (beta chain) sequence together with its context. Its specificity is unknown. The source of the sample is a study of CD8+CD57+ T cells in acquired aplastic anemia. Study-wide background: The sorted CD4+ and CD8+ cells yielded an average approximately 3.2 ug of DNA. The study obtained 11 million or so reads on average for CD4+ cells from healthy donors. Study results and caveats: Overlap between patients and controls comprised roughly 30 CD8+ CDR3 sequences.

Genomic DNA was employed as the template in profiling TCR beta VDJ and CDR3. MiXCR, applied by TCRdb to the reads, yields one record per CDR3 protein. The sample holds 95,000 to 120,000 distinct CDR3 sequences, 51% seen once. From germline, CDR1 is DFQATT and CDR2 SNEGSKA (reference sequence). This CDR3 is built from 15 residues. V was pared by 0 bases and J by 7 bases, with 9 bases of the junction left unmatched. The sequencing input was sorted CD4+, CD8+, or CD8+CD57+ T cells (not recorded which) from PBMCs. The sequence derives from a human donor in good health, serving as a control. The chain uses TRBV20-1 and TRBJ1-5; 7 nucleotides line up with TRBD1. In nucleotides, the CDR3 is TGCAGTGCTAGAGATCCGACAGGGCCTCGGCAGCCCCAGCATTTT. Residues: CSARDPTGPRQPQHF.